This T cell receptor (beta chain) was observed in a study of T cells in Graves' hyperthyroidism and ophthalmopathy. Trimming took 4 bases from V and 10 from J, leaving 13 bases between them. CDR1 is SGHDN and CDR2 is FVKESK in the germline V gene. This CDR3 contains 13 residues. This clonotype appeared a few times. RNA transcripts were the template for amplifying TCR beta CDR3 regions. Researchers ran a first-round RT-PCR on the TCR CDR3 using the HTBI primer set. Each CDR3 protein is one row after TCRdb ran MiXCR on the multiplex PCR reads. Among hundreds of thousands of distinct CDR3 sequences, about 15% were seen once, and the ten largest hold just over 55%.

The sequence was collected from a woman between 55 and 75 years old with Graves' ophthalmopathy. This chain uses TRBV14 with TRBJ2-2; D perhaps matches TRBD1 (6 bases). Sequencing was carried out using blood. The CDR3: CASSPRDKVELFF. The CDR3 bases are TGTGCCAGCAGCCCCCGGGACAAGGTGGAGCTGTTTTTT.